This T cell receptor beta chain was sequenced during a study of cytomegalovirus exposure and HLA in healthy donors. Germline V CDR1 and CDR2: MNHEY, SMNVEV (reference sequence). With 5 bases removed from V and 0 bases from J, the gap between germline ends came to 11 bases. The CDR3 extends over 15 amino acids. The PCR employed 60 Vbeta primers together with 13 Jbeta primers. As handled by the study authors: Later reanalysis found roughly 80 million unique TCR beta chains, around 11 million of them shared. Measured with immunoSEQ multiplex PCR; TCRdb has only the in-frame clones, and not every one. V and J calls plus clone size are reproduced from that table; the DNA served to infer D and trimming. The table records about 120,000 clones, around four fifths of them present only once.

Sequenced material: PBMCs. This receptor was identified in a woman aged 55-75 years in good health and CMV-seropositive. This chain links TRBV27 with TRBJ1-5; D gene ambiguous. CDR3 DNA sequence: TGTGCCAGCAGTAGAGGAGGGTTTAGCAATCAGCCCCAGCATTTT. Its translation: CASSRGGFSNQPQHF.